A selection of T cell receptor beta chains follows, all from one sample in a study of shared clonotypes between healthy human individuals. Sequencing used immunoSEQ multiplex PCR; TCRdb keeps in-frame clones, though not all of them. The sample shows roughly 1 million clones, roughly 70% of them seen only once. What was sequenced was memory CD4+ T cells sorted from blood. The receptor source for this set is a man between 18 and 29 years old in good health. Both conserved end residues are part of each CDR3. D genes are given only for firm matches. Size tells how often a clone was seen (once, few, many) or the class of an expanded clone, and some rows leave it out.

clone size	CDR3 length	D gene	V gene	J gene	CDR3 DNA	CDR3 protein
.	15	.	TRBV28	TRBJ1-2	TGTGCCAGCAGTCTCTCCCGACAGAATAACTATGGCTACACCTTC	CASSLSRQNNYGYTF
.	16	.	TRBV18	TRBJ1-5	TGTGCCAGCTCACCAAACTCCGGCGGCGCCAATCAGCCCCAGCATTTT	CASSPNSGGANQPQHF
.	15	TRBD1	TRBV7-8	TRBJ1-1	TGTGCCAGCAGCTCGTTTCTAGAGGGGGCCACTGAAGCTTTCTTT	CASSSFLEGATEAFF
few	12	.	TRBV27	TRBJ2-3	TGTGCCAGCAGGACTAGCACAGATACGCAGTATTTT	CASRTSTDTQYF
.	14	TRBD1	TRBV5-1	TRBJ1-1	TGCGCCAGCAGCCGGGACAGACAGAACACTGAAGCTTTCTTT	CASSRDRQNTEAFF
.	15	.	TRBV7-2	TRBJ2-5	TGTGCCAGCAGCTTAGTTGGGACACCCCAAGAGACCCAGTACTTC	CASSLVGTPQETQYF
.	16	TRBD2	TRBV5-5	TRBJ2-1	TGTGCCAGCAGCGCCCCAGGGAGGAGCGGGGGCAGGGAGCAGTTCTTC	CASSAPGRSGGREQFF
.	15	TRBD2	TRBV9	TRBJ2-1	TGTGCCAGCAGCGATAGCGGGAACTCCTACAATGAGCAGTTCTTC	CASSDSGNSYNEQFF
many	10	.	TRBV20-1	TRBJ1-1	TGCAGTGCATACGCGCATGAAGCTTTCTTT	CSAYAHEAFF
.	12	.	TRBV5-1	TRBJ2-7	TGCGCCAGCAGCTTGGGGCAGTACGAGCAGTACTTC	CASSLGQYEQYF
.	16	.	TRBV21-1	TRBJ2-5	TGTGCCAGCAGCAAAGCGTGGTTAGGGGAGGGAGAGACCCAGTACTTC	CASSKAWLGEGETQYF
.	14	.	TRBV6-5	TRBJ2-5	TGTGCCAGCAGTTACGGGGGGAGCAAAGAGACCCAGTACTTC	CASSYGGSKETQYF
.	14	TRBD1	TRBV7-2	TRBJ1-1	TGTGCCAGCAGCTCAACAGGGGGCGTCACTGAAGCTTTCTTT	CASSSTGGVTEAFF
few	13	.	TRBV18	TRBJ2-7	TGTGCCAGCTCACCCCCATCTGCGCGCGAGCAGTACTTC	CASSPPSAREQYF
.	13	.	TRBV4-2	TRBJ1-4	TGTGCCAGCAGCCAAGATCTACGGGAAAAACTGTTTTTT	CASSQDLREKLFF
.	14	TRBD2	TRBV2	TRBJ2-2	TGTGCCAGCAGGAGTAGCGGGAGTTACGGGGAGCTGTTTTTT	CASRSSGSYGELFF
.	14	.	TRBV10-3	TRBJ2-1	TGTGCCATCAGTGAGTCCGGGGGGCTTCTTGAGCAGTTCTTC	CAISESGGLLEQFF
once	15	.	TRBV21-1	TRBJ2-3	TGTGCCAGCAGCAATGGGGAGCGAGTCACAGATACGCAGTATTTT	CASSNGERVTDTQYF
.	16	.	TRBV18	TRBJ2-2	TGTGCCAGCTCACCTCAGACGGTCTGGGACACCGGGGAGCTGTTTTTT	CASSPQTVWDTGELFF
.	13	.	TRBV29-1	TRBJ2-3	TGCAGCGTTCTGCCTTCGGATCTAGATACGCAGTATTTT	CSVLPSDLDTQYF
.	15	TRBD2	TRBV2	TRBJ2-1	TGTGCCAGCAGTGAAGGTCTACTAGCGGGAGCCGAGCAGTTCTTC	CASSEGLLAGAEQFF
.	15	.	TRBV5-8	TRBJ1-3	TGTGCCAGTACAGTCCAAGGAGCCTCTGGAAACACCATATATTTT	CASTVQGASGNTIYF
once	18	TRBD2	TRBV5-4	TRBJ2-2	TGTGCCAGCAGCTTGGGGCTAGCGGGAGCTAAAAACACCGGGGAGCTGTTTTTT	CASSLGLAGAKNTGELFF
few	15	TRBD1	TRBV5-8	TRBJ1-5	TGTGCCAGCAGCTTGAGAGGGGGCGCATATCAGCCCCAGCATTTT	CASSLRGGAYQPQHF
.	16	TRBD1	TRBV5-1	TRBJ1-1	TGCGCCAGCAGCTTGGGGACAGTCAGGGGGCTGGGTGAAGCTTTCTTT	CASSLGTVRGLGEAFF
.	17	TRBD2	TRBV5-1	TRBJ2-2	TGCGCCAGCAGCTTGGCCGCACTAGCGGCAAACACCGGGGAGCTGTTTTTT	CASSLAALAANTGELFF
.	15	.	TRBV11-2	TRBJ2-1	TGTGCCAGCAGCCTCTCTTGGGGGCGGTACAATGAGCAGTTCTTC	CASSLSWGRYNEQFF
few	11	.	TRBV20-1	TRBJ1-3	TGCAGTGCCCGGACGGGAAACACCATATATTTT	CSARTGNTIYF
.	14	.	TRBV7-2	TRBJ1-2	TGTGCCAGCAGCTTACGGTCGGGGGACTATGGCTACACCTTC	CASSLRSGDYGYTF
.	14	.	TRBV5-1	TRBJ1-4	TGCGCCAGCAGTCCGACACTCACCAATGAAAAACTGTTTTTT	CASSPTLTNEKLFF
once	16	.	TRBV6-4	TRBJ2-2	TGTGCCAGCAGTATTCGGCAGGGGGGCAACACCGGGGAGCTGTTTTTT	CASSIRQGGNTGELFF
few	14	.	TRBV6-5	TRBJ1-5	TGTGCCAGCAGTCGGGACGGTGGCAATCAGCCCCAGCATTTT	CASSRDGGNQPQHF
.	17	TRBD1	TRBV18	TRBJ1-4	TGTGCCAGCTCCCCTACAGGGGAGGGTGCAACTAATGAAAAACTGTTTTTT	CASSPTGEGATNEKLFF
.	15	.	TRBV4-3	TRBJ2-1	TGCGCCAGCAGCCAAATTCTGTACGGCTACAATGAGCAGTTCTTC	CASSQILYGYNEQFF
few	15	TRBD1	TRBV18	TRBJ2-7	TGTGCCAGCTCAACTACCGGGACAGGGGAATACGAGCAGTACTTC	CASSTTGTGEYEQYF
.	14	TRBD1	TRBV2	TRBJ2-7	TGTGCCAGCAGTCGGGACAGGGGCTCCTACGAGCAGTACTTC	CASSRDRGSYEQYF
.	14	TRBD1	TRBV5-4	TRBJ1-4	TGTGCCAGCAGCCTGGGACAGTCGAATGAAAAACTGTTTTTT	CASSLGQSNEKLFF
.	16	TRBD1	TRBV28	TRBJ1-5	TGTGCCAGCAGTTTCCTTGGACAGGCAGATAATCAGCCCCAGCATTTT	CASSFLGQADNQPQHF
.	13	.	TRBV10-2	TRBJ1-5	TGCGCCAGCAGAAGCGGGGCGGGACAGCCCCAGCATTTT	CASRSGAGQPQHF
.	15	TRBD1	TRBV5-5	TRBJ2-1	TGTGCCAGCAGTCCCGGGACAGGGGGGTACAATGAGCAGTTCTTC	CASSPGTGGYNEQFF
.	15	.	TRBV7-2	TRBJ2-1	TGTGCCAGCAGCTTCTCAGGACTCTCCTACAATGAGCAGTTCTTC	CASSFSGLSYNEQFF
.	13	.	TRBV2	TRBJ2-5	TGTGCCAGCAGTCTTGGACTTGGGGAGACCCAGTACTTC	CASSLGLGETQYF
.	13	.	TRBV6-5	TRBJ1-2	TGTGCCAGCAGTTACTCGATTGAGTCTGGCTACACCTTC	CASSYSIESGYTF
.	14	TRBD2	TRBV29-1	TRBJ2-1	TGCAGCGGTAAACTAGCGGGAGGCCGGAATGAGCAGTTCTTC	CSGKLAGGRNEQFF